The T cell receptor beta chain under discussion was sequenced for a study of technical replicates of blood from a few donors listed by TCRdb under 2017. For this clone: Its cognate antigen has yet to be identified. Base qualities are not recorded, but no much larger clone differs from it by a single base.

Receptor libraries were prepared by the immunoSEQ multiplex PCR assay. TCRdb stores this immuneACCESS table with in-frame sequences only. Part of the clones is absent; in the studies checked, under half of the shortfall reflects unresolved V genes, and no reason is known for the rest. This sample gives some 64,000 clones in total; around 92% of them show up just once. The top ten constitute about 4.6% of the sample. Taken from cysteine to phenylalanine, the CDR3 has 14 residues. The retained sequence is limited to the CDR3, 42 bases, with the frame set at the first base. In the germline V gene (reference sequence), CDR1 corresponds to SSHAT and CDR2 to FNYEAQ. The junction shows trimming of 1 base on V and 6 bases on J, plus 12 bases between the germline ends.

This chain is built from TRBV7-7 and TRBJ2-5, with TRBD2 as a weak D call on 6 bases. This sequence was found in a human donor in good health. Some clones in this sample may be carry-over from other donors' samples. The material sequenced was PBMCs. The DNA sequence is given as TGTGCCAGCAGCTTAGTCGGAGGGGAAAAGACCCAGTACTTC. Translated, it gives CASSLVGGEKTQYF. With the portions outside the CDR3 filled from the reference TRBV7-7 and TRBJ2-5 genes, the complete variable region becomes GAGVSQSPRYKVTKRGQDVTLRCDPISSHATLYWYQQALGQGPEFLTYFNYEAQPDKSGLPSDRFSAERPEGSISTLTIQRTEQRDSAMYRCASSLVGGEKTQYFGPGTRLLVL.